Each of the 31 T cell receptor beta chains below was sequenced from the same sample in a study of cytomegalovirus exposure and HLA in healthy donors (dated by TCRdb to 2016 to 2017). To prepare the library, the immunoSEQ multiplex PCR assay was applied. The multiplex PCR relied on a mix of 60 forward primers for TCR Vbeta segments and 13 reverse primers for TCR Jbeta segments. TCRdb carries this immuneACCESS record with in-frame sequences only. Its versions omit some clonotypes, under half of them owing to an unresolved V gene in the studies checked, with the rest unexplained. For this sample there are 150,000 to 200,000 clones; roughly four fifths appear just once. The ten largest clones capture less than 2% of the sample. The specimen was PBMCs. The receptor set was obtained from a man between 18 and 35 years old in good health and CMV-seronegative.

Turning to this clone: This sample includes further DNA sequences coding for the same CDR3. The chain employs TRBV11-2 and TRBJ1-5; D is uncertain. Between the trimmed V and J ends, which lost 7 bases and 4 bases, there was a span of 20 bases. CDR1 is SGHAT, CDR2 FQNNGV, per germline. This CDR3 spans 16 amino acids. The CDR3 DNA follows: TGTGCCAGCACCCCGGGAGGCTCGTATAGTAATCAGCCCCAGCATTTT. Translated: CASTPGGSYSNQPQHF. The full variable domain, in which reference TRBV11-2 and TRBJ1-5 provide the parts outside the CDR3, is EAGVAQSPRYKIIEKRQSVAFWCNPISGHATLYWYQQILGQGPKLLIQFQNNGVVDDSQLPKDRFSAERLKGVDSTLKIQPAKLEDSAVYLCASTPGGSYSNQPQHFGDGTRLSIL.

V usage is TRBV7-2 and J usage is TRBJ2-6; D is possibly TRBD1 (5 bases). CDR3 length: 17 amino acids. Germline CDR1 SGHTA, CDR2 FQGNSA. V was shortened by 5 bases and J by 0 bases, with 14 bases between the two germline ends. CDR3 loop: CASSPRQGSSGANVLTF. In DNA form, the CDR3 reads TGTGCCAGCAGCCCCCGCCAGGGTAGCTCTGGGGCCAACGTCCTGACTTTC.

The CDR3 coding sequence is TGTGCCAGCAGCTCCACTAGCGGGACGGGCGGGGAGCTGTTTTTT. Translation gives CASSSTSGTGGELFF. The chain is built from TRBV7-2 and TRBJ2-2; TRBD2 matches 10 bases. V lost 4 bases, J lost 7 bases, and 6 bases stayed unmatched. Germline V gene sequence: CDR1 SGHTA, CDR2 FQGNSA. There are 15 residues in the CDR3.

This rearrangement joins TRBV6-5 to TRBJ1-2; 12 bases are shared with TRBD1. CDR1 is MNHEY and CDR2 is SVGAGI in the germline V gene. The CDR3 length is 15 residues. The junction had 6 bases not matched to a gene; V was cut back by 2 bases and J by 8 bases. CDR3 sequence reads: CASSYVGQGARGYTF. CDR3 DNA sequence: TGTGCCAGCAGTTACGTGGGACAGGGGGCGCGGGGCTACACCTTC.

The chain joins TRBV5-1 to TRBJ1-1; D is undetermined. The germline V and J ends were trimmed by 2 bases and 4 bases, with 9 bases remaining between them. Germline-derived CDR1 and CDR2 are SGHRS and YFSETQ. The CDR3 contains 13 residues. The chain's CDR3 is CASSLDGRTEAFF. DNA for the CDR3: TGCGCCAGCAGCTTAGATGGGCGCACTGAAGCTTTCTTT.

In nucleotides, the CDR3 is TGTGCCAGCAGACTTGGACAGGGTGCGCAGTATTTT. This codes for CASRLGQGAQYF. The chain is built from TRBV7-2 and TRBJ2-3, with TRBD1 matching 8 bases. Germline V gives CDR1 SGHTA, CDR2 FQGNSA. The CDR3 loop spans 12 amino acids. The J segment lost 10 bases and the V segment lost 6 bases, leaving 6 bases of the junction unmatched.

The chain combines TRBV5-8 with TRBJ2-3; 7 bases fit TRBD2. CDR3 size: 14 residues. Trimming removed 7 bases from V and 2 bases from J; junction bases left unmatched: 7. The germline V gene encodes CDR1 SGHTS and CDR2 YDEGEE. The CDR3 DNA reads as TGTGCCAGCCCCCGGGCGGGGGACACAGATACGCAGTATTTT. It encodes CASPRAGDTDTQYF.

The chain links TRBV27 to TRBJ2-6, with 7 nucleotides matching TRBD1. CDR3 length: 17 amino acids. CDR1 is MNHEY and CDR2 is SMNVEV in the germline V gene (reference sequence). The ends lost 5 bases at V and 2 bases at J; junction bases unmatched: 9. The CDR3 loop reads CASSPPTGIAGANVLTF. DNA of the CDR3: TGTGCCAGCAGTCCACCGACAGGGATCGCTGGGGCCAACGTCCTGACTTTC. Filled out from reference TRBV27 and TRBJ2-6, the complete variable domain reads EAQVTQNPRYLITVTGKKLTVTCSQNMNHEYMSWYRQDPGLGLRQIYYSMNVEVTDKGDVPEGYKVSRKEKRNFPLILESPSPNQTSLYFCASSPPTGIAGANVLTFGAGSRLTVL.

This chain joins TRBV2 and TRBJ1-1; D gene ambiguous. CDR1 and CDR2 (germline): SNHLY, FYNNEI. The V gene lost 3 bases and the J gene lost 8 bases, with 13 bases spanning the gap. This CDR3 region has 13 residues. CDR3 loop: CASSDWARAEAFF. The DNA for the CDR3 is TGTGCCAGCAGTGACTGGGCACGCGCGGAAGCTTTCTTT.

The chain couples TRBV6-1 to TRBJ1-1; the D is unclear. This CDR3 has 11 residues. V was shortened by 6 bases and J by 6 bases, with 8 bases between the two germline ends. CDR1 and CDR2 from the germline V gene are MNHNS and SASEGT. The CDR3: CASREGSEAFF. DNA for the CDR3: TGTGCCAGCAGGGAGGGCTCTGAAGCTTTCTTT.

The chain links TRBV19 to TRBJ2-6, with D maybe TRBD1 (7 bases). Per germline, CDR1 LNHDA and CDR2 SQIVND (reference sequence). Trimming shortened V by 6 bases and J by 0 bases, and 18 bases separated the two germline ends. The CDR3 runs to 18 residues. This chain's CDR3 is CASRHRGGSRSGANVLTF. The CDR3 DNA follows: TGTGCCAGTAGACACAGGGGAGGCTCCCGCTCTGGGGCCAACGTCCTGACTTTC. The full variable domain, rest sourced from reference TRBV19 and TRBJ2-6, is DGGITQSPKYLFRKEGQNVTLSCEQNLNHDAMYWYRQDPGQGLRLIYYSQIVNDFQKGDIAEGYSVSREKKESFPLTVTSAQKNPTAFYLCASRHRGGSRSGANVLTFGAGSRLTVL.

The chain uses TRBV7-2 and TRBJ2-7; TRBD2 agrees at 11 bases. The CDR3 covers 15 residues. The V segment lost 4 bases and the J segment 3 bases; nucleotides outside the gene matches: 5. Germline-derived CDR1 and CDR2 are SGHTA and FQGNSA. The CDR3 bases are TGTGCCAGCAGCTCAGGACTAGCGGGCCACTACGAGCAGTACTTC. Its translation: CASSSGLAGHYEQYF.

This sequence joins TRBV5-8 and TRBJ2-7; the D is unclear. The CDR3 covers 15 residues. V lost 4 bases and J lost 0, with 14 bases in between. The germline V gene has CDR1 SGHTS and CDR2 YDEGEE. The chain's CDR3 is CASSPKAVASYEQYF. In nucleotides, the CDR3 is TGTGCCAGCAGCCCTAAAGCAGTAGCCTCCTACGAGCAGTACTTC. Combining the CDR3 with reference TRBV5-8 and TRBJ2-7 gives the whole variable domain EAGVTQSPTHLIKTRGQQATLRCSPISGHTSVYWYQQALGLGLQFLLWYDEGEERNRGNFPPRFSGRQFPNYSSELNVNALELEDSALYLCASSPKAVASYEQYFGPGTRLTVT.

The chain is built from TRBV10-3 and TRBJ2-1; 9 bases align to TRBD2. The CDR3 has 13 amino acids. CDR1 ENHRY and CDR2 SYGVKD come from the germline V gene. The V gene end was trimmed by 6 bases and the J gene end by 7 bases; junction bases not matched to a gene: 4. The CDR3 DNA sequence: TGTGCCATCAGAGTTAGCGGGAGTAATGAGCAGTTCTTC. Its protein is CAIRVSGSNEQFF.

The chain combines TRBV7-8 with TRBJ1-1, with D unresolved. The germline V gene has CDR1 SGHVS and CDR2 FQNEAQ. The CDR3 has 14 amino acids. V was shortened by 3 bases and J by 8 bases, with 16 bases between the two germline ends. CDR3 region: CASSFEEGGTEAFF. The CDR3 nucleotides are TGTGCCAGCAGCTTTGAAGAGGGAGGTACCGAAGCTTTCTTT.

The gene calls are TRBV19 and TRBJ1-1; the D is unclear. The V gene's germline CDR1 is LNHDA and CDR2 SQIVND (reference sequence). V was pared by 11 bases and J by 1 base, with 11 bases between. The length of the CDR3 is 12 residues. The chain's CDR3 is CAAATGNTEAFF. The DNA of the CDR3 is TGTGCCGCCGCCACCGGGAACACTGAAGCTTTCTTT.

CDR3 nucleotides: TGTGCCAGCAGCGTGGTGCGGGACTCCTACGAGCAGTACTTC. This translates into CASSVVRDSYEQYF. The chain is built from TRBV11-2 and TRBJ2-7; weak D call: TRBD2 (6 bases). CDR3 length: 14 residues. CDR1 and CDR2 (germline): SGHAT, FQNNGV. Trimming took off 5 bases at V and 0 bases at J, with 11 bases between the two ends.

This CDR3 is CASSIGTGTTYEQYF. The CDR3 region has the DNA TGTGCCAGCAGTATCGGGACAGGGACCACCTACGAGCAGTACTTC. V and J are TRBV28 and TRBJ2-7, with 9 positions matching TRBD1. Germline V CDR1 and CDR2: MDHEN, SYDVKM. The CDR3 extends over 15 amino acids. The trim removed 5 bases at V and 2 bases at J, leaving 7 bases unmatched.

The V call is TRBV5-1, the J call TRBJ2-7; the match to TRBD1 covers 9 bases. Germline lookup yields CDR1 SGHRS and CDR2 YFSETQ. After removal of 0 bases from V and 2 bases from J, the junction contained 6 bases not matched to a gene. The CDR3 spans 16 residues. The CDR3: CASSLATGQGTYEQYF. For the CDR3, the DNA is TGCGCCAGCAGCTTGGCGACGGGACAGGGAACCTACGAGCAGTACTTC.

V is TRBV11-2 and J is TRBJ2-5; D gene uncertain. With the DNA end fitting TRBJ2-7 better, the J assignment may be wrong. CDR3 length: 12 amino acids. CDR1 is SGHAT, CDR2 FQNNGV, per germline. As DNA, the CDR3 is TGTGCCAGCAGCTTCGCAGGTGGCGAGCAGTACTTC. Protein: CASSFAGGEQYF.

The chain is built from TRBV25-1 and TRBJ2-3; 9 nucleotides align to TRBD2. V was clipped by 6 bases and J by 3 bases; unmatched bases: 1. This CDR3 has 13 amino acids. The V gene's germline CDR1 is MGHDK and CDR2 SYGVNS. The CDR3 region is CASRTSGTDTQYF. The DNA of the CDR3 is TGTGCCAGCAGGACTAGCGGTACAGATACGCAGTATTTT.

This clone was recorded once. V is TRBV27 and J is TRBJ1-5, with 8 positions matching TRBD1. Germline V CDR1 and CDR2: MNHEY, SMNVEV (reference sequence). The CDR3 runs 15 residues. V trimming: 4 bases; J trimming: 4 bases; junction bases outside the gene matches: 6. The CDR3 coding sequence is TGTGCCAGCAGTTCTTGGACAGGGCGGAATCAGCCCCAGCATTTT. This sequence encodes CASSSWTGRNQPQHF.

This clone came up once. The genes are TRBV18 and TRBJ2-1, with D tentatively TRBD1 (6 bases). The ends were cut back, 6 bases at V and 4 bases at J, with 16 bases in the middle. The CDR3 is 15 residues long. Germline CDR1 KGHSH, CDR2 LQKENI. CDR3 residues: CASSRGLGGYNEQFF. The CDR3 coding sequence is TGTGCCAGCTCCCGCGGTCTAGGGGGATACAATGAGCAGTTCTTC.

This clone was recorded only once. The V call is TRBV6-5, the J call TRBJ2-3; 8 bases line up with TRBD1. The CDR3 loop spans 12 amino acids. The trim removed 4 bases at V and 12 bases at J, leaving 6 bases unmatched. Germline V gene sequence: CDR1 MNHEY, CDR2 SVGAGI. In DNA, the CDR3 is TGTGCCAGCAGTTCGACGACAGGGGCCCAGTATTTT. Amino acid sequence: CASSSTTGAQYF.

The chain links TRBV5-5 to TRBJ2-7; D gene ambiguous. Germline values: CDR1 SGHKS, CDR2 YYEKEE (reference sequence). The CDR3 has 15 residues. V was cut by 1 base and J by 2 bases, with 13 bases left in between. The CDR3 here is CASSLRIYSAYEQYF. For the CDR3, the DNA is TGTGCCAGCAGCTTGAGGATTTACAGTGCCTACGAGCAGTACTTC.

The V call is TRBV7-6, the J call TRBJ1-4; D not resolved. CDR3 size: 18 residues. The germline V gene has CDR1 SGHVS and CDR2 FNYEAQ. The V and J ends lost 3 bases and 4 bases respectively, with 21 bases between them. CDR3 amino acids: CASSLGSTTAGYNEKLFF. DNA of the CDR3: TGTGCCAGCAGCTTGGGTTCCACTACGGCCGGATATAATGAAAAACTGTTTTTT.

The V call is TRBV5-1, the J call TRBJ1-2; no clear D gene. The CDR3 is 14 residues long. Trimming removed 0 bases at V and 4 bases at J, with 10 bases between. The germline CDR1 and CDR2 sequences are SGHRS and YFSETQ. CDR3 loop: CASSLAEKRYGYTF. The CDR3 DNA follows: TGCGCCAGCAGCTTGGCCGAGAAACGCTATGGCTACACCTTC.

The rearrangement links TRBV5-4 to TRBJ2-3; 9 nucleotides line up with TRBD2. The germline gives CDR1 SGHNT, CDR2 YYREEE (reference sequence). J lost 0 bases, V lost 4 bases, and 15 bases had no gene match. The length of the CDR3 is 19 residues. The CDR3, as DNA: TGTGCCAGCAGCCGGGGTATGAGCGGGGGGTCGACTAGCACAGATACGCAGTATTTT. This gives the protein CASSRGMSGGSTSTDTQYF.

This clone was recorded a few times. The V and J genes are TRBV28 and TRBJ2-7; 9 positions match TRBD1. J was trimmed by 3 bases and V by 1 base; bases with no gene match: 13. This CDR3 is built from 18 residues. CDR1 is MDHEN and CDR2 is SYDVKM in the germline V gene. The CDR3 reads CASSLSSSGTGTFYEQYF. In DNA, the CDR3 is TGTGCCAGCAGTTTATCTTCCTCCGGGACAGGGACCTTCTACGAGCAGTACTTC.

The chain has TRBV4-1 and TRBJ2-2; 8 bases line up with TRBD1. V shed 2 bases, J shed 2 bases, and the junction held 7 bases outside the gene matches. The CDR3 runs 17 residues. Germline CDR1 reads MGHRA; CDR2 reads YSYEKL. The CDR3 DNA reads TGCGCCAGCAGCCAAATGGGACAGGACTCTAACACCGGGGAGCTGTTTTTT. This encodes CASSQMGQDSNTGELFF.

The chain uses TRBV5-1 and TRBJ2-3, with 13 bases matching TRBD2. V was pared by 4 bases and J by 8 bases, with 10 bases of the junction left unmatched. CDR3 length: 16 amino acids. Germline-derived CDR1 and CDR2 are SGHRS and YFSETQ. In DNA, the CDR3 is TGCGCCAGCAGCCGGGAACTAGCGGGGGGGCAAGGTACGCAGTATTTT. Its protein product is CASSRELAGGQGTQYF. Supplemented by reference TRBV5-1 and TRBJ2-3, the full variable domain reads KAGVTQTPRYLIKTRGQQVTLSCSPISGHRSVSWYQQTPGQGLQFLFEYFSETQRNKGNFPGRFSGRQFSNSRSEMNVSTLELGDSALYLCASSRELAGGQGTQYFGPGTRLTVL.